The clone carrying this T cell receptor beta chain has a handful of counts. This sample is drawn from a study of patients and donors after allogeneic stem cell transplantation. In TCRdb, the RT-PCR reads were re-called with MiXCR into one record per CDR3 protein. The data hold some 880,000 distinct CDR3 sequences, with around 17% observed a single time. The CDR3 totals 18 residues. V shed 1 base, J shed 1 base, and the junction held 8 bases outside the gene matches. The clonotype originates from a human donor who was either an allogeneic HSCT recipient or a stem cell or donor lymphocyte infusion donor (not recorded which). It is not recorded whose cells these are; they may come from a transplant donor. The sequenced sample consisted of blood, either unsorted or a sorted T cell fraction (not recorded which). The V gene is TRBV12-3 or TRBV12-4, the J gene TRBJ2-2, with TRBD2 identical over 8 bases. The DNA of the CDR3 is TGTGCCAGCAGTTTAGGGTTTAGCGGGACCGTGAACACCGGGGAGCTGTTTTTT. Protein product: CASSLGFSGTVNTGELFF.